These 26 T cell receptor beta chains came from one sample sequenced in a study of blood T cell repertoires in COVID-19. Sequenced by immunoSEQ multiplex PCR; TCRdb stores in-frame clones only, minus some. Altogether 200,000 to 250,000 clones are present, around 80% being singletons, with the ten largest covering around 20%. The sequenced sample consisted of peripheral blood. The receptors stem from a man aged 25-40 years with active or convalescent COVID-19.

The chain joins TRBV13 to TRBJ1-5, with D unresolved. The germline CDR1 and CDR2 sequences are PRHDT and FYEKMQ (reference sequence). This CDR3 spans 14 amino acids. The ends were cut back, 4 bases at V and 2 bases at J, with 9 bases in the middle. Here the CDR3 DNA reads TGTGCCAGCAGCTCGGGGATCGGCAATCAGCCCCAGCATTTT. This encodes CASSSGIGNQPQHF. The variable domain in full, completed from reference TRBV13 and TRBJ1-5, reads AAGVIQSPRHLIKEKRETATLKCYPIPRHDTVYWYQQGPGQDPQFLISFYEKMQSDKGSIPDRFSAQQFSDYHSELNMSSLELGDSALYFCASSSGIGNQPQHFGDGTRLSIL.

This chain uses TRBV14 with TRBJ1-3; 7 bases map to TRBD1. CDR1 is SGHDN and CDR2 is FVKESK in the germline V gene. Trimming removed 2 bases from V and 8 bases from J; junction bases left unmatched: 6. The CDR3 sequence is 14 residues long. The chain's CDR3 is CASSQMWQGDTIYF. In DNA form, the CDR3 reads TGTGCCAGCAGCCAAATGTGGCAGGGGGACACCATATATTTT.

This chain links TRBV6-5 with TRBJ1-2; the D gene is possibly TRBD1 (5 bases). The ends were cut back, 5 bases at V and 4 bases at J, with 14 bases in the middle. Germline loops: CDR1 MNHEY, CDR2 SVGAGI. The CDR3 loop spans 14 amino acids. As DNA, the CDR3 is TGTGCCAGCAGTCCTTCCCGAGACAGCTATGGCTACACCTTC. Translating it yields CASSPSRDSYGYTF.

V is TRBV18 and J is TRBJ1-5; 7 bases fit TRBD1. The trim removed 6 bases at V and 4 bases at J, leaving 3 bases unmatched. The CDR3 consists of 13 residues. Germline V gene lookup returns CDR1 KGHSH and CDR2 LQKENI. CDR3 protein: CASSPGQNQPQHF. The DNA for the CDR3 is TGTGCCAGCTCCCCGGGACAGAATCAGCCCCAGCATTTT.

The chain employs TRBV14 and TRBJ2-3; 15 bases agree with TRBD2. CDR3 length: 17 amino acids. The J segment lost 2 bases and the V segment lost 3 bases, leaving 3 bases of the junction unmatched. Germline CDR1 reads SGHDN; CDR2 reads FVKESK. The CDR3 spells CASSQRTSGRVTDTQYF. The CDR3 DNA follows: TGTGCCAGCAGCCAGCGGACTAGCGGGAGGGTCACAGATACGCAGTATTTT.

This chain uses TRBV29-1 with TRBJ2-5; D unclear. Trimming cost V 5 bases and J 5 bases, with 9 bases left between them. Germline CDR1 reads SQVTM; CDR2 reads ANQGSEA. The CDR3 length is 11 residues. CDR3 sequence (DNA): TGCAGCGTTATATTTTTGGAGACCCAGTACTTC. This translates into CSVIFLETQYF.

The chain joins TRBV28 to TRBJ2-7; D gene uncertain. CDR3 size: 14 residues. V gave up 3 bases and J gave up 5 bases, with 14 bases separating them. The germline gives CDR1 MDHEN, CDR2 SYDVKM. As DNA, the CDR3 is TGTGCCAGCAGTTTGAGAGGTATTCTGAACGAGCAGTACTTC. It yields the protein CASSLRGILNEQYF.

The J gene is TRBJ1-2, the V gene TRBV18; unclear D gene. V lost 5 bases and J 5 bases, leaving 18 bases between the germline ends. The germline CDR1 and CDR2 sequences are KGHSH and LQKENI. This CDR3 contains 15 residues. The CDR3 region has the DNA TGTGCCAGCTCATCCGCCGCGGGGAAGGAGTATGGCTACACCTTC. This sequence encodes CASSSAAGKEYGYTF.

V is TRBV24-1 and J is TRBJ2-3, with D possibly TRBD2 on 6 matching bases. The CDR3 is 16 residues long. Germline-derived CDR1 and CDR2 are KGHDR and SFDVKD. V was clipped by 3 bases and J by 3 bases, with 15 bases between them. The CDR3 region has the DNA TGTGCCACCAGTGATCTGGGAGCGGGTTTGACAGATACGCAGTATTTT. Protein sequence: CATSDLGAGLTDTQYF.

The chain has TRBV3-1 (or the pseudogene TRBV3-2) and TRBJ2-5, with 14 bases identical to TRBD2. The CDR3 runs 17 residues. Trimming took 3 bases from V and 3 from J; bases not matched to a gene: 6. Germline V lookup: CDR1 LGHDT, CDR2 YNNKEL (reference sequence). CDR3 residues: CASSHGTSGRREETQYF. Here the CDR3 DNA reads TGTGCCAGCAGCCACGGGACTAGCGGGAGAAGGGAAGAGACCCAGTACTTC.

The chain combines TRBV7-2 with TRBJ2-2; 8 positions agree with TRBD1. Per germline, CDR1 SGHTA and CDR2 FQGNSA. This CDR3 is 14 amino acids long. Germline trimming cut 8 bases from V and 1 base from J; bases unmatched to any gene: 3. This CDR3 reads CASGDRGNTGELFF. The DNA for the CDR3 is TGTGCCAGCGGAGACAGGGGGAACACCGGGGAGCTGTTTTTT.

This sequence joins TRBV4-2 and TRBJ2-3; weak D call: TRBD1 (6 bases). Germline loops: CDR1 LGHNA, CDR2 YNFKEQ. The V gene lost 7 bases and the J gene lost 2 bases, with 16 bases spanning the gap. CDR3 length: 15 residues. The CDR3 DNA reads as TGTGCCAGCACCCCCAGGGGTGGGAACACAGATACGCAGTATTTT. Its protein is CASTPRGGNTDTQYF.

The chain combines TRBV5-4 with TRBJ2-2; TRBD2 agrees at 8 bases. V gave up 0 bases and J gave up 6 bases; unmatched junction bases: 1. This CDR3 region has 14 residues. Germline CDR1 reads SGHNT; CDR2 reads YYREEE (reference sequence). CDR3 protein: CASSLAGGPGELFF. DNA of the CDR3: TGTGCCAGCAGCTTGGCGGGGGGGCCCGGGGAGCTGTTTTTT.

The CDR3 sequence: CASSWVTQIEAFF. As DNA, the CDR3 is TGTGCCAGCAGCTGGGTGACACAGATTGAAGCTTTCTTT. The rearrangement links TRBV5-5 to TRBJ1-1; no reliable D call. V gave up 3 bases and J gave up 7 bases, with 13 bases separating them. The CDR3 totals 13 residues. Germline-derived CDR1 and CDR2 are SGHKS and YYEKEE (reference sequence).

The gene calls are TRBV10-1 and TRBJ1-3, with D unresolved. Germline V CDR1 and CDR2: WNHNN, SYGVQD (reference sequence). The ends were cut back, 5 bases at V and 0 bases at J, with 11 bases in the middle. This CDR3 spans 15 amino acids. The CDR3 DNA follows: TGCGCCAGCAGTCCCGCTCACTTCTCTGGAAACACCATATATTTT. Translation gives CASSPAHFSGNTIYF.

J is TRBJ1-4 and V is TRBV30, with 7 positions matching TRBD1. Trimming cost V 3 bases and J 7 bases; bases outside gene matches: 8. Germline-derived CDR1 and CDR2 are GTSNPN and SVGIG (reference sequence). The CDR3 consists of 14 residues. This CDR3 is CAWRPTGKSEKLFF. CDR3 bases: TGTGCCTGGAGACCGACAGGGAAAAGTGAAAAACTGTTTTTT.

The rearrangement uses TRBV6-5 and TRBJ2-7, with D perhaps matching TRBD2 (5 bases). CDR3 length: 14 residues. Deletions cut 5 bases from V and 5 bases from J, with 16 bases between. CDR1 and CDR2 (germline): MNHEY, SVGAGI. The CDR3 region has the DNA TGTGCCAGCAGTCCTTCAATCGGGGTCCACGAGCAGTACTTC. This translates into CASSPSIGVHEQYF.

The rearrangement joins TRBV18 to TRBJ1-5; 7 bases are a match to TRBD1. CDR1 and CDR2 from the germline V gene are KGHSH and LQKENI. The CDR3 has 13 residues. Trimming at V came to 4 bases and at J to 6 bases, leaving 3 bases not matched to a gene. DNA for the CDR3: TGTGCCAGCTCACAAGGGGGCATTCAGCCCCAGCATTTT. Translation: CASSQGGIQPQHF.

The rearrangement joins TRBV24-1 to TRBJ2-7; TRBD1 matches at 9 bases. The junction had 6 bases not matched to a gene; V was cut back by 10 bases and J by 3 bases. The CDR3 has 13 amino acids. Germline V gene data show CDR1 as KGHDR and CDR2 as SFDVKD. As DNA, the CDR3 is TGTGCCACAATCCGGGACAGGGACTACGAGCAGTACTTC. Protein product: CATIRDRDYEQYF.

The V call is TRBV19, the J call TRBJ2-2; 9 bases agree with TRBD1. CDR1 LNHDA and CDR2 SQIVND come from the germline V gene (reference sequence). V shed 7 bases and J 4 bases; nucleotides not matched to a gene: 10. This CDR3 spans 16 amino acids. DNA for the CDR3: TGTGCCAGTACCCAACCCGGGACAGGGTCCACCGGGGAGCTGTTTTTT. Its translation is CASTQPGTGSTGELFF.

This sequence joins TRBV6-4 and TRBJ2-1, with 7 bases fitting TRBD1. V trimming: 2 bases; J trimming: 6 bases; junction bases outside the gene matches: 10. The CDR3 consists of 16 residues. The germline CDR1 and CDR2 sequences are MRHNA and SNTAGT. In DNA, the CDR3 is TGTGCCAGCAGTGACCTTCGGGACAGAACTCTCAATGAGCAGTTCTTC. This gives the protein CASSDLRDRTLNEQFF.

The rearrangement joins TRBV27 to TRBJ1-6; TRBD1 agrees at 8 bases. The CDR3 spans 15 residues. After removal of 5 bases from V and 7 bases from J, the junction contained 7 bases not matched to a gene. CDR1 is MNHEY, CDR2 SMNVEV, per germline (reference sequence). The chain's CDR3 is CASSPDRQGNSPLHF. The CDR3 DNA is TGTGCCAGCAGTCCCGATCGACAGGGGAATTCACCCCTCCACTTT.

This sequence joins TRBV5-1 and TRBJ2-5, with TRBD2 as a possible D gene (7 bases). This CDR3 has 15 residues. Germline values: CDR1 SGHRS, CDR2 YFSETQ. V dropped 4 bases and J dropped 5 bases, with 18 bases sitting between them. This chain's CDR3 is CASSNSGGRVETQYF. The CDR3 DNA is TGCGCCAGCAGCAACTCCGGGGGGCGCGTTGAGACCCAGTACTTC.

This chain links TRBV7-6 with TRBJ2-5, with TRBD1 matching 7 bases. V lost 4 bases, J lost 1 base, and 6 bases stayed unmatched. The CDR3 is 15 residues long. CDR1 is SGHVS, CDR2 FNYEAQ, per germline. CDR3: CASSSQGQFQETQYF. CDR3 DNA sequence: TGTGCCAGCAGCTCACAGGGACAGTTCCAAGAGACCCAGTACTTC.

J is TRBJ2-2 and V is TRBV10-2, with 7 bases lining up with TRBD2. There are 14 residues in the CDR3. Trimming cost V 6 bases and J 6 bases; bases outside gene matches: 7. Germline CDR1 WSHSY, CDR2 SAAADI. The CDR3 region is CASSTGGKSGELFF. CDR3 bases: TGCGCCAGCAGCACCGGGGGGAAGTCCGGGGAGCTGTTTTTT.

This clone was counted a single time. V and J are TRBV7-9 and TRBJ1-6; the match to TRBD1 covers 8 bases. Unmatched junction bases numbered 5, after V lost 2 bases and J lost 8 bases. CDR3 length: 15 amino acids. Germline V gene sequence: CDR1 SEHNR, CDR2 FQNEAQ (reference sequence). The CDR3 nucleotides read TGTGCCAGCAGCTTATCCAGGGGGCGCGATTCACCCCTCCACTTT. It encodes CASSLSRGRDSPLHF.